The TCR beta chain described here comes from a study of low-dose radiotherapy and immunotherapy resistance in tumors. Study information: Radiation delivery to Cohort 1 consisted of 0.5 Gy per fraction every 2 weeks, summing to 6.5 Gy. The patients were given nivolumab 240 mg every two weeks and ipilimumab 1 mg/kg every six weeks, through an intravenous route.

Documented time point: before trial treatment. Primers used for first-strand cDNA, a TRAV- and TRBV-specific set, covered both alpha and beta chains. The authors ran roughly 20 PCR cycles to amplify TCRs with a constant-region primer and V-primer adapter. MiXCR, applied by TCRdb to the reads, yields one record per CDR3 protein. The data show around 76,000 distinct CDR3 sequences, less than 40% seen once. CDR1 is SGHRS, CDR2 YFSETQ, per germline. The CDR3 spans 14 residues. V was trimmed by 4 bases and J by 3 bases, leaving 13 bases between them. This clonotype was observed many times. The V call is TRBV5-1, the J call TRBJ1-2, with D perhaps matching TRBD1 (5 bases). The sequencing here drew on PBMCs, taken before treatment. This TCR derives from a female donor with ovarian cancer. CDR3 amino acids: CASSPEGLDYGYTF. CDR3 nucleotide sequence: TGCGCCAGCAGCCCCGAGGGGCTGGACTATGGCTACACCTTC.